This TCR beta chain was sequenced for a study of blood T cells in healthy people across ages. This clonotype was seen a few times. Then a second PCR, running about 6 to 12 cycles, was carried out with a sample-barcoded 5' primer and a J-beta primer mix. TCRdb re-called the 5' RACE reads with MiXCR, one entry per CDR3 protein. The top ten hold 15% of the sample, which has fewer than 800,000 distinct CDR3 sequences, approximately 31% seen once. Trimming took off 6 bases at V and 0 bases at J, with 20 bases between the two ends. The germline CDR1 and CDR2 sequences are DFQATT and SNEGSKA (reference sequence). The CDR3 is 17 residues long.

Sequencing was done on a sample of blood. The chain couples TRBV20-1 to TRBJ1-4; tentatively, D is TRBD1 (5 bases). This receptor was taken from a woman older than 75 in good health. In DNA form, the CDR3 reads TGCAGTGCGCCGGGGGTCTCAGGGCCTGCAACTAATGAAAAACTGTTTTTT. This codes for CSAPGVSGPATNEKLFF.